The rows below give T cell receptor beta chains drawn from one sample of a study of PD-1 blockade in classical Hodgkin lymphoma. Sequenced by immunoSEQ multiplex PCR; TCRdb stores in-frame clones only, minus some. The sample includes fewer than 90,000 clones, around 86% of them seen just once. The sample in question was peripheral blood mononuclear cells (PBMCs), obtained at baseline. The receptor set was obtained from a human donor with classical Hodgkin lymphoma. Each CDR3 is given with its conserved first and last residue. D genes are given only for firm matches. Expanded clones are given a class, and other clones once, few, many or no size at all.

TRBD1 14 - TRBJ1-5 TRBV18 TGTGCCAGCTCACCGGACAGGGTCAATCAGCCCCAGCATTTT CASSPDRVNQPQHF
TRBD2 17 - TRBJ2-3 TRBV7-2 TGTGCCAGCAGCCGATATGGACTAGCGGGATCGACAGATACGCAGTATTTT CASSRYGLAGSTDTQYF
- 13 once TRBJ2-7 TRBV10-3 TGTGCCATCAGTCAATCTACCGGCTACGAGCAGTACTTC CAISQSTGYEQYF
TRBD1 15 - TRBJ1-2 TRBV7-2 TGTGCCAGCAGCGGTAGGGGACAGCGGAGCTATGGCTACACCTTC CASSGRGQRSYGYTF
- 14 - TRBJ2-1 TRBV19 TGTGCCAGTAGTATGGCCCCCCGGGACGATGAGCAGTTCTTC CASSMAPRDDEQFF
- 13 - TRBJ2-3 TRBV4-1 TGCGCCAGCAGCCAAGGGACCGCAGATACGCAGTATTTT CASSQGTADTQYF
- 15 - TRBJ1-4 TRBV30 TGTGCCTGGAGTGTAGCGGGGGGAACTAATGAAAAACTGTTTTTT CAWSVAGGTNEKLFF
- 14 - TRBJ2-1 TRBV7-9 TGTGCCAGCAGCCCCGCCAAACGGGCGGGTGAGCAGTTCTTC CASSPAKRAGEQFF
- 14 - TRBJ1-5 TRBV2 TGTGCCAGCCGCCAGGAGGGTAGCAATCAGCCCCAGCATTTT CASRQEGSNQPQHF
- 17 - TRBJ2-2 TRBV4-3 TGCGCCAGCAGCCAAGCCATCCAGCGCGAGAACACCGGGGAGCTGTTTTTT CASSQAIQRENTGELFF
- 15 - TRBJ1-2 TRBV25-1 TGTGCCAGCAGTGAACTGGGCACTACTAACTATGGCTACACCTTC CASSELGTTNYGYTF
TRBD2 15 - TRBJ2-1 TRBV5-8 TGTGCCACCCATAGCGGGAGGGGGCCCTACAATGAGCAGTTCTTC CATHSGRGPYNEQFF
- 13 - TRBJ1-5 TRBV5-6 TGTGCCAGCAGCTTGAACGCGGGTCAGCCCCAGCATTTT CASSLNAGQPQHF
- 13 - TRBJ2-1 TRBV7-9 TGTGCCAGCAGCCCGGCCCTTTACAATGAGCAGTTCTTC CASSPALYNEQFF
- 14 - TRBJ2-1 TRBV10-2 TGCGCCAGTGAGGGCGGACTCTCCTACAATGAGCAGTTCTTC CASEGGLSYNEQFF
- 13 - TRBJ2-7 TRBV10-1 TGCGCCAGCAGTGAGGGAAGCTCCTACGAGCAGTACTTC CASSEGSSYEQYF
TRBD1 13 many TRBJ1-1 TRBV19 TGTGCCCCGGACAGGGTAAGGCGCACTGAAGCTTTCTTT CAPDRVRRTEAFF
- 17 - TRBJ1-2 TRBV25-1 TGTGCCAGCAGTGAAAGGGACCACAGGGCCCCTAACTATGGCTACACCTTC CASSERDHRAPNYGYTF
TRBD1 15 - TRBJ2-5 TRBV7-2 TGTGCCAGCAGCTTGGACCCAGGGACAGAAGAGACCCAGTACTTC CASSLDPGTEETQYF
- 11 - TRBJ2-7 TRBV10-1 TGCGCCAGCAGTGAACCCCACGAGCAGTACTTC CASSEPHEQYF
- 16 - TRBJ2-7 TRBV28 TGTGCCAGCAGTTTACAGACTTTGAGGGCCACCTACGAGCAGTACTTC CASSLQTLRATYEQYF
TRBD2 17 - TRBJ2-2 TRBV5-4 TGTGCCAGCAGCGGGGGGGCTAGCGGGAGAGGGACCGGGGAGCTGTTTTTT CASSGGASGRGTGELFF
- 17 - TRBJ1-5 TRBV2 TGTGCCAGCAGTCCCAGGGGCAGCCTTTATAGCAATCAGCCCCAGCATTTT CASSPRGSLYSNQPQHF
TRBD1 13 - TRBJ1-3 TRBV19 TGTGCCAGTAGCAGGGGGTCTGGAAACACCATATATTTT CASSRGSGNTIYF
- 11 - TRBJ1-2 TRBV7-2 TGTGCCAGCAGCTCGACCTATGGCTACACCTTC CASSSTYGYTF
- 15 once TRBJ1-1 TRBV7-2 TGTGCCAGCAGCTTAAGTCTTGGGGGAAGGACTGAAGCTTTCTTT CASSLSLGGRTEAFF
- 15 - TRBJ1-2 TRBV2 TGTGCCAGCAGGACCTTACAGGGCTCTAACTATGGCTACACCTTC CASRTLQGSNYGYTF
- 15 - TRBJ2-5 TRBV4-2 TGTGCCAGCAGCCAAGATAGAACAACCCAAGAGACCCAGTACTTC CASSQDRTTQETQYF
- 13 - TRBJ1-1 TRBV6-1 TGTGCCAGCAGTGGAGGGGACGGCGGAGAAGCTTTCTTT CASSGGDGGEAFF
- 16 - TRBJ2-1 TRBV27 TGTGCCAGCAGTTTATCGGCAGGGAGCATGATGAATGAGCAGTTCTTC CASSLSAGSMMNEQFF
- 14 - TRBJ1-2 TRBV5-6 TGTGCCAGCCTTGGACGGAGAGTAAACTATGGCTACACCTTC CASLGRRVNYGYTF
TRBD2 16 - TRBJ2-2 TRBV5-1 TGCGCCAGCAGCTTGAACGGACTAGGTAACACCGGGGAGCTGTTTTTT CASSLNGLGNTGELFF
TRBD2 18 - TRBJ2-3 TRBV9 TGTGCCAGCAGCGTCCGGCTAGCGGGTTTTGCGAGCACAGATACGCAGTATTTT CASSVRLAGFASTDTQYF
- 12 few TRBJ1-1 TRBV2 TGTGCCAGCAGAGCGACAGATGCCGCCGCTTTCTTT CASRATDAAAFF
- 15 - TRBJ2-7 TRBV15 TGTGCCACCAGTCCCCCAAGGCGGGTTCCCTACGAGCAGTACTTC CATSPPRRVPYEQYF
TRBD2 15 - TRBJ2-5 TRBV11-2 TGTGCCAGCAGCTTTTTAGCGGGAGGTCGAGAGACCCAGTACTTC CASSFLAGGRETQYF
TRBD1 14 - TRBJ2-1 TRBV28 TGTGCCAGCAGTTCCCTCGGGACAGGGTCTGAGCAGTTCTTC CASSSLGTGSEQFF
TRBD2 17 - TRBJ2-7 TRBV4-3 TGCGCCAGCAGCCAAGATGCGGGAGGACCGTACTCCTACGAGCAGTACTTC CASSQDAGGPYSYEQYF
- 15 - TRBJ2-5 TRBV5-6 TGTGCCAGCAGCTTCACGGGGGAGTACCAAGAGACCCAGTACTTC CASSFTGEYQETQYF
- 11 - TRBJ1-2 TRBV29-1 TGCAGCGTTGCAGGGATAGACGGCTACACCTTC CSVAGIDGYTF
- 15 - TRBJ2-2 TRBV25-1 TGTGCCAGCAGTATTAGGGGAGGGGGCACCGGGGAGCTGTTTTTT CASSIRGGGTGELFF
- 14 - TRBJ2-7 TRBV14 TGTGCCAGCAGCCAAGTCCAGAACTCCTACGAGCAGTACTTC CASSQVQNSYEQYF